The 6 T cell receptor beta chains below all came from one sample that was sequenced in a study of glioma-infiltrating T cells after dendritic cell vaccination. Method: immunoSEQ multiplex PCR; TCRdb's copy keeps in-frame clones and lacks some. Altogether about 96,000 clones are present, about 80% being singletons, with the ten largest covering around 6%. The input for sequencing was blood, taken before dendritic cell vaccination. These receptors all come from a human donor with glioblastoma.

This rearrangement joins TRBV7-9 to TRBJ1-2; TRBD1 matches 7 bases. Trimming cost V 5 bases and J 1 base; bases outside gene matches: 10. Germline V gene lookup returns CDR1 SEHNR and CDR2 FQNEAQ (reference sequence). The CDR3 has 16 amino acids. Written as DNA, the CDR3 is TGTGCCAGCAGCCACTTAAGGGACAGCTTTAACTATGGCTACACCTTC. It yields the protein CASSHLRDSFNYGYTF.

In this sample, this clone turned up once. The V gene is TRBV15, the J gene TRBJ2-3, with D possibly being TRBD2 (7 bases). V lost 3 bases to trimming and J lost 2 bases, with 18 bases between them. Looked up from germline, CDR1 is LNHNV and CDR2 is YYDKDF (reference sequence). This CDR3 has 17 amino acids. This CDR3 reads CATSSGGATGPTDTQYF. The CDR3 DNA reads TGTGCCACCAGCAGTGGGGGGGCCACCGGTCCCACAGATACGCAGTATTTT.

The CDR3 nucleotides read TGTGCCAGCAGTTTGTGGGTCTCAGCAGGGAACACTGAAGCTTTCTTT. It yields the protein CASSLWVSAGNTEAFF. The V call is TRBV28, the J call TRBJ1-1; D gene uncertain. Germline-derived CDR1 and CDR2 are MDHEN and SYDVKM. This CDR3 has 16 residues. V was shortened by 3 bases and J by 1 base, with 15 bases between the two germline ends.

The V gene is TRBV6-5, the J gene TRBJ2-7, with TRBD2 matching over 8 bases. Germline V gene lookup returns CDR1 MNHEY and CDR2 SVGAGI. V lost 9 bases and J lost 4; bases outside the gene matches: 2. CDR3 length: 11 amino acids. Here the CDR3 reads CASSGIYEQYF. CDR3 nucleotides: TGTGCCAGTAGCGGGATTTACGAGCAGTACTTC.

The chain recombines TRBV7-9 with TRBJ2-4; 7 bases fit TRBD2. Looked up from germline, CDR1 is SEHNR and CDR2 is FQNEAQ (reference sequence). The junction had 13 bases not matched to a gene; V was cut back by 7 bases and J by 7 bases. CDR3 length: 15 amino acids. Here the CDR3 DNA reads TGTGCCAGCACCCCTCTAGCGGCTCTGGGTAACATTCAGTACTTC. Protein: CASTPLAALGNIQYF.

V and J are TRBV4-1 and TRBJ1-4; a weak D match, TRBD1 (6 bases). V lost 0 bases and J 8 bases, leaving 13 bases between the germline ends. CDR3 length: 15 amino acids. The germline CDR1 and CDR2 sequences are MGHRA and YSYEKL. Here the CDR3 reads CASSQEGQASEKLFF. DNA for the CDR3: TGCGCCAGCAGCCAAGAGGGACAAGCTAGCGAAAAACTGTTTTTT.